These 7 T cell receptor beta chains were sequenced from one sample in a study of lymphopenia after photon versus proton radiotherapy. Produced via immunoSEQ multiplex PCR; TCRdb's table is partial and in-frame only. The repertoire holds under 25,000 clones, with around 84% as singletons. Sequenced here: peripheral blood, sampled from a patient treated with photon-based radiotherapy. The receptors here all came from a man aged 55 to 70 with pancreatic cancer.

CDR3 nucleotide sequence: TGTGCCTGGGCGGACAGGGGGACCTATAATTCACCCCTCCACTTT. Amino acids: CAWADRGTYNSPLHF. The genes are TRBV30 and TRBJ1-6; 10 nucleotides match TRBD1. CDR1 and CDR2 from the germline V gene are GTSNPN and SVGIG (reference sequence). This CDR3 region has 15 residues. The V segment lost 5 bases and the J segment 2 bases; nucleotides outside the gene matches: 3.

This chain connects TRBV4-1 to TRBJ2-7; perhaps TRBD2 as D (5 bases). CDR1 MGHRA and CDR2 YSYEKL come from the germline V gene. The length of the CDR3 is 15 residues. The germline V and J ends were trimmed by 2 bases and 6 bases, with 17 bases remaining between them. In DNA, the CDR3 is TGCGCCAGCAGCCAAACTTCGAGCGGTTTCGGCGAGCAGTACTTC. This encodes CASSQTSSGFGEQYF.

The chain has TRBV10-3 and TRBJ2-7, with a weak D call TRBD2 (5 bases). The length of the CDR3 is 12 residues. The germline gives CDR1 ENHRY, CDR2 SYGVKD. Trimming left V 7 bases short and J 0 bases short, with 7 bases between. The CDR3: CAIMGSSYEQYF. The CDR3 coding sequence is TGTGCCATCATGGGGAGCTCCTACGAGCAGTACTTC.

V gene TRBV30 combines with J gene TRBJ1-6, with D maybe TRBD1 (5 bases). This CDR3 has 13 amino acids. The ends were cut back, 2 bases at V and 10 bases at J, with 12 bases in the middle. From germline, CDR1 is GTSNPN and CDR2 SVGIG (reference sequence). DNA for the CDR3: TGTGCCTGGAGTTGGAGGGGAGGATCACCCCTCCACTTT. The encoded protein is CAWSWRGGSPLHF. Looking up the rest from reference TRBV30 and TRBJ1-6 gives the full variable domain: SQTIHQWPATLVQPVGSPLSLECTVEGTSNPNLYWYRQAAGRGLQLLFYSVGIGQISSEVPQNLSASRPQDRQFILSSKKLLLSDSGFYLCAWSWRGGSPLHFGNGTRLTVT.

The chain links TRBV25-1 to TRBJ2-3; 7 nucleotides agree with TRBD2. Looked up from germline, CDR1 is MGHDK and CDR2 is SYGVNS. With 5 bases clipped from V and 4 bases from J, the junction kept 12 bases outside the gene matches. This CDR3 contains 16 residues. The CDR3 here is CASSPNHRGGADTQYF. In nucleotides, the CDR3 is TGTGCCAGCAGTCCCAACCACCGGGGAGGGGCAGATACGCAGTATTTT. The complete variable domain, with remaining parts taken from reference TRBV25-1 and TRBJ2-3, reads EADIYQTPRYLVIGTGKKITLECSQTMGHDKMYWYQQDPGMELHLIHYSYGVNSTEKGDLSSESTVSRIRTEHFPLTLESARPSHTSQYLCASSPNHRGGADTQYFGPGTRLTVL.

The chain combines TRBV10-2 with TRBJ2-7; 8 bases match TRBD2. V lost 6 bases to trimming and J lost 2 bases; unmatched junction nucleotides: 3. Germline CDR1 reads WSHSY; CDR2 reads SAAADI. The CDR3 covers 13 residues. Written as DNA, the CDR3 is TGCGCCAGCAGGTTAGCGGGGACCTACGAGCAGTACTTC. Protein product: CASRLAGTYEQYF.

This chain uses TRBV9 with TRBJ1-3; no reliable D call. Germline values: CDR1 SGDLS, CDR2 YYNGEE. The V gene lost 4 bases and the J gene lost 4 bases, with 15 bases spanning the gap. The length of the CDR3 is 15 residues. The CDR3 DNA is TGTGCCAGCAGCCCTTCGTTGGCTTCAGGAAACACCATATATTTT. It encodes CASSPSLASGNTIYF.